Below are 20 T cell receptor beta chains sequenced from a single sample in a study of T cell changes during pregnancy in multiple sclerosis. Sequencing used immunoSEQ multiplex PCR; TCRdb keeps in-frame clones, though not all of them. Of fewer than 75,000 clones listed, more than 85% are singletons. The sequencing here drew on CD8+ T cells from peripheral blood mononuclear cells, taken before pregnancy. These receptors all stem from a female donor with multiple sclerosis, enrolled in a pregnancy study.

In this sample, this clone turned up a few times. V usage is TRBV5-6 and J usage is TRBJ1-6, with 8 bases lining up with TRBD1. With V trimmed by 0 bases and J by 9 bases, 8 bases remained unmatched. CDR3 length: 16 residues. Germline lookup yields CDR1 SGHDT and CDR2 YYEEEE. The CDR3 nucleotides read TGTGCCAGCAGCTTGGCCACAGCAGGGGGCGGTTCACCCCTCCACTTT. It translates to CASSLATAGGGSPLHF.

V gene TRBV28 combines with J gene TRBJ2-7, with a weak D call TRBD1 (5 bases). Germline CDR1 reads MDHEN; CDR2 reads SYDVKM. This CDR3 has 14 amino acids. The germline V and J ends were trimmed by 5 bases and 3 bases, with 14 bases remaining between them. CDR3: CASSEQAEFYEQYF. The DNA of the CDR3 is TGTGCCAGCAGTGAACAGGCCGAATTCTACGAGCAGTACTTC.

This clone was observed a single time. The V call is TRBV30, the J call TRBJ1-1; tentative D call: TRBD1 (6 bases). The CDR3 consists of 14 residues. Trimming took off 0 bases at V and 4 bases at J, with 12 bases between the two ends. Germline V lookup: CDR1 GTSNPN, CDR2 SVGIG (reference sequence). CDR3 loop: CAWSVGAIGTEAFF. The CDR3 DNA reads TGTGCCTGGAGTGTGGGGGCCATAGGCACTGAAGCTTTCTTT. Full variable domain (outside the CDR3, taken from reference TRBV30 and TRBJ1-1): SQTIHQWPATLVQPVGSPLSLECTVEGTSNPNLYWYRQAAGRGLQLLFYSVGIGQISSEVPQNLSASRPQDRQFILSSKKLLLSDSGFYLCAWSVGAIGTEAFFGQGTRLTVV.

The chain combines TRBV5-4 with TRBJ1-1, with D perhaps TRBD1 (6 bases). The germline V gene has CDR1 SGHNT and CDR2 YYREEE (reference sequence). V was trimmed by 4 bases and J by 1 base, leaving 14 bases between them. There are 15 residues in the CDR3. The CDR3 DNA is TGTGCCAGCAGCCCAAAGACAGGAGGGAACACTGAAGCTTTCTTT. Translating gives CASSPKTGGNTEAFF.

V usage is TRBV7-9 and J usage is TRBJ2-5; 9 positions agree with TRBD1. Germline values: CDR1 SEHNR, CDR2 FQNEAQ (reference sequence). The trim removed 3 bases at V and 5 bases at J, leaving 7 bases unmatched. This CDR3 comprises 15 residues. The CDR3 coding sequence is TGTGCCAGCAGCTTTCACAGGGGGCTAGGGGAGACCCAGTACTTC. It encodes CASSFHRGLGETQYF. The entire variable domain, with the rest obtained from reference TRBV7-9 and TRBJ2-5, is as follows: DTGVSQNPRHKITKRGQNVTFRCDPISEHNRLYWYRQTLGQGPEFLTYFQNEAQLEKSRLLSDRFSAERPKGSFSTLEIQRTEQGDSAMYLCASSFHRGLGETQYFGPGTRLLVL.

The rearrangement joins TRBV4-1 to TRBJ1-3; D is ambiguous. V lost 1 base to trimming and J lost 2 bases, with 12 bases between them. CDR1 is MGHRA, CDR2 YSYEKL, per germline. CDR3 length: 16 amino acids. The CDR3 loop reads CASSQGGPVAGNTIYF. CDR3 DNA sequence: TGCGCCAGCAGCCAAGGCGGCCCAGTCGCTGGAAACACCATATATTTT.

The chain links TRBV29-1 to TRBJ1-1, with D hard to call. V was pared by 4 bases and J by 0 bases, with 9 bases between. The CDR3 consists of 13 residues. Germline V gene lookup returns CDR1 SQVTM and CDR2 ANQGSEA. The CDR3 nucleotides read TGCAGCGTTGTTGAGGGATTGAACACTGAAGCTTTCTTT. Residues: CSVVEGLNTEAFF.

This rearrangement joins TRBV2 to TRBJ2-2; 9 bases agree with TRBD2. CDR3 length equals 17 residues. The germline CDR1 and CDR2 sequences are SNHLY and FYNNEI. V trimming: 7 bases; J trimming: 5 bases; junction bases outside the gene matches: 14. The CDR3 DNA reads as TGTGCCAGCACCGGACCGGGACTAGCAGGTTGGACCGGGGAGCTGTTTTTT. Amino acid sequence: CASTGPGLAGWTGELFF.

The chain is built from TRBV7-6 and TRBJ2-5; D is uncertain. Per the germline V gene, CDR1 is SGHVS and CDR2 is FNYEAQ. The CDR3 extends over 16 amino acids. V lost 3 bases, J lost 2 bases, and 16 bases lay in between. CDR3 region: CASSFEDGGPQETQYF. The CDR3 coding sequence is TGTGCCAGCAGCTTCGAAGACGGCGGCCCTCAAGAGACCCAGTACTTC. The full variable domain, completed using reference TRBV7-6 and TRBJ2-5, is GAGVSQSPRYKVTKRGQDVALRCDPISGHVSLYWYRQALGQGPEFLTYFNYEAQQDKSGLPNDRFSAERPEGSISTLTIQRTEQRDSAMYRCASSFEDGGPQETQYFGPGTRLLVL.

This clone has more than one count but fewer than ten. The chain recombines TRBV2 with TRBJ2-7; possibly TRBD1 for D (6 bases). This CDR3 region has 13 residues. The germline CDR1 and CDR2 sequences are SNHLY and FYNNEI. The V gene lost 5 bases and the J gene lost 0 bases, with 8 bases spanning the gap. The CDR3 bases are TGTGCCAGCAGTCCGGACAGCTCCTACGAGCAGTACTTC. Amino acid sequence: CASSPDSSYEQYF.

The chain carries TRBV2 and TRBJ1-1; weak D call: TRBD1 (6 bases). This CDR3 comprises 16 residues. Germline V gene lookup returns CDR1 SNHLY and CDR2 FYNNEI. V gave up 6 bases and J gave up 0 bases, with 17 bases separating them. This CDR3 is CASRWGQQIMNTEAFF. The CDR3 coding sequence is TGTGCCAGCAGATGGGGGCAACAAATCATGAACACTGAAGCTTTCTTT.

CDR3 nucleotides: TGCGCCAGCAGCCAAGCCGGGAGTACTTTTGGAGATACGCAGTATTTT. Amino acid sequence: CASSQAGSTFGDTQYF. The chain has TRBV4-1 and TRBJ2-3, with a possible D match to TRBD2 (6 bases). The CDR3 covers 16 residues. Per germline, CDR1 MGHRA and CDR2 YSYEKL. V gave up 1 base and J gave up 5 bases, with 16 bases separating them.

This rearrangement joins TRBV27 to TRBJ2-7; possibly TRBD2 for D (6 bases). The CDR3 runs 13 residues. V was cut by 6 bases and J by 3 bases, with 12 bases left in between. Per the germline V gene, CDR1 is MNHEY and CDR2 is SMNVEV (reference sequence). CDR3 protein: CASSPAGNYEQYF. DNA of the CDR3: TGTGCCAGCAGCCCCGCGGGGAACTACGAGCAGTACTTC.

This sequence joins TRBV27 and TRBJ2-7; TRBD1 aligns across 9 bases. V lost 0 bases to trimming and J lost 2 bases; unmatched junction nucleotides: 8. In germline, CDR1 is MNHEY, CDR2 SMNVEV (reference sequence). This CDR3 is 17 amino acids long. The DNA for the CDR3 is TGTGCCAGCAGTTTATCCTCCGGGACAGGGTTAACCTACGAGCAGTACTTC. Translation: CASSLSSGTGLTYEQYF.

This chain uses TRBV19 with TRBJ2-5; 7 nucleotides match TRBD1. With V trimmed by 10 bases and J by 5 bases, 7 bases remained unmatched. The CDR3 has 12 residues. CDR1 LNHDA and CDR2 SQIVND come from the germline V gene (reference sequence). The CDR3 loop reads CATRGSSETQYF. CDR3 sequence (DNA): TGTGCCACCAGGGGGTCGTCGGAGACCCAGTACTTC. Complete variable domain (other parts from reference TRBV19 and TRBJ2-5): DGGITQSPKYLFRKEGQNVTLSCEQNLNHDAMYWYRQDPGQGLRLIYYSQIVNDFQKGDIAEGYSVSREKKESFPLTVTSAQKNPTAFYLCATRGSSETQYFGPGTRLLVL.

This chain joins TRBV5-4 and TRBJ2-7, with 13 positions matching TRBD2. Germline CDR1 reads SGHNT; CDR2 reads YYREEE (reference sequence). This CDR3 comprises 18 residues. Unmatched junction bases numbered 11, after V lost 3 bases and J lost 2 bases. The CDR3 DNA sequence: TGTGCCAGCAGCTGGACCCGGACTAGCGGGGGTCTAGCCTACGAGCAGTACTTC. Translating gives CASSWTRTSGGLAYEQYF.

J is TRBJ1-1 and V is TRBV7-8, with D tentatively TRBD1 (6 bases). Per the germline V gene, CDR1 is SGHVS and CDR2 is FQNEAQ. This CDR3 has 14 amino acids. With 1 base removed from V and 3 bases from J, the gap between germline ends came to 9 bases. CDR3 DNA sequence: TGTGCCAGCAGCTTAGAAGGGGGAGACACTGAAGCTTTCTTT. The encoded protein is CASSLEGGDTEAFF.

The chain links TRBV4-1 to TRBJ2-7, with D perhaps TRBD2 (5 bases). Germline CDR1 reads MGHRA; CDR2 reads YSYEKL. This CDR3 region has 14 residues. The ends were cut back, 1 base at V and 4 bases at J, with 11 bases in the middle. DNA for the CDR3: TGCGCCAGCAGCCAAGTTTTCGGGGAATACGAGCAGTACTTC. Encoded protein: CASSQVFGEYEQYF.

CDR3 DNA: TGTGCCAGCAGGCTAGAGGGACAGGGGGGAAGTTATTCACCCCTCCACTTT. It translates to CASRLEGQGGSYSPLHF. The gene calls are TRBV27 and TRBJ1-6; 11 bases are a match to TRBD1. This CDR3 spans 17 amino acids. V lost 6 bases, J lost 8 bases, and 12 bases stayed unmatched. Germline CDR1 MNHEY, CDR2 SMNVEV (reference sequence).

The chain has TRBV19 and TRBJ1-5; 9 bases are shared with TRBD1. The CDR3 length is 15 residues. With 4 bases clipped from V and 3 bases from J, the junction kept 4 bases outside the gene matches. CDR1 is LNHDA and CDR2 is SQIVND in the germline V gene (reference sequence). The CDR3 sequence is CASSKGQGLNQPQHF. In DNA form, the CDR3 reads TGTGCCAGTAGTAAGGGACAGGGCCTCAATCAGCCCCAGCATTTT.